This is a list of T cell receptor beta chains from one sample in a study of blood T cell repertoires in COVID-19. The repertoire was sequenced with immunoSEQ multiplex PCR; TCRdb's copy has only in-frame clones and lacks some. The profile shows roughly 40,000 clones, 80% to 90% of them singletons. Sequencing was done on a sample of peripheral blood. The receptors derive from a human donor in a cohort sampled during active COVID-19. The CDR3 runs from the conserved cysteine through the conserved F or W. A D gene is named only where the DNA matches it firmly. The listing skips clone size in some rows; elsewhere it reads once, few, many or a size class.

J | length | V | D | size | CDR3 | DNA
TRBJ1-1 | 14 | TRBV6-5 | TRBD1 | . | CASIRQGGNTEAFF | TGTGCCAGCATCCGACAGGGGGGGAACACTGAAGCTTTCTTT
TRBJ2-5 | 15 | TRBV10-3 | . | . | CAISESGGYAETQYF | TGTGCCATCAGTGAGTCAGGAGGCTATGCAGAGACCCAGTACTTC
TRBJ2-3 | 13 | TRBV21-1 | . | . | CASSKAPTDTQYF | TGTGCCAGCAGCAAAGCCCCTACAGATACGCAGTATTTT
TRBJ2-7 | 17 | TRBV15 | TRBD2 | . | CATSRDGGLAENYEQYF | TGTGCCACCAGCAGAGATGGGGGACTAGCGGAGAACTACGAGCAGTACTTC
TRBJ1-2 | 13 | TRBV19 | TRBD1 | . | CASRAQGARGYTF | TGTGCCAGTAGGGCCCAGGGGGCGAGGGGCTACACCTTC
TRBJ2-7 | 14 | TRBV5-1 | TRBD1 | . | CASSLPGGDYEQYF | TGCGCCAGCAGCTTACCAGGGGGCGATTACGAGCAGTACTTC
TRBJ1-3 | 14 | TRBV6-1 | . | . | CASSLGGSGNTIYF | TGTGCCAGCAGTTTAGGGGGCTCTGGAAACACCATATATTTT
TRBJ2-7 | 15 | TRBV7-2 | TRBD2 | few | CASSTIAGPSYEQYF | TGTGCCAGCAGCACCATAGCGGGGCCTTCCTACGAGCAGTACTTC
TRBJ1-1 | 13 | TRBV6-5 | . | . | CASSPGVGTLAFF | TGTGCCAGCAGTCCCGGGGTTGGGACACTTGCTTTCTTT
TRBJ2-2 | 15 | TRBV7-2 | TRBD1 | . | CASSIQGTNTGELFF | TGTGCCAGCAGCATACAGGGGACGAACACCGGGGAGCTGTTTTTT
TRBJ2-5 | 17 | TRBV12-5 | TRBD2 | . | CASGSQKLAGYGETQYF | TGTGCTAGTGGCTCGCAGAAACTAGCGGGATATGGAGAGACCCAGTACTTC
TRBJ2-7 | 12 | TRBV30 | TRBD1 | . | CAWSTDRDEQYF | TGTGCCTGGAGTACGGACAGGGACGAGCAGTACTTC
TRBJ2-1 | 11 | TRBV12-5 | TRBD2 | . | CASGFKAGEFF | TGTGCTAGTGGTTTTAAGGCGGGAGAGTTCTTC
TRBJ2-1 | 17 | TRBV25-1 | TRBD2 | . | CASSDLAGVGGKNEQFF | TGTGCCAGCAGTGATTTGGCGGGGGTGGGAGGCAAGAATGAGCAGTTCTTC
TRBJ2-1 | 12 | TRBV10-3 | TRBD2 | . | CAIRGGDNEQFF | TGTGCCATACGGGGGGGGGATAATGAGCAGTTCTTC
TRBJ2-7 | 15 | TRBV7-9 | . | . | CASSSSTTVAYEQYF | TGTGCCAGCAGCTCATCAACGACAGTCGCCTACGAGCAGTACTTC
TRBJ2-7 | 13 | TRBV6-2/TRBV6-3 | . | . | CASSRRDSYEQYF | TGTGCCAGCAGCCGGAGGGACAGCTACGAGCAGTACTTC
TRBJ1-6 | 12 | TRBV19 | . | . | CASSMGGHPLHF | TGTGCCAGTAGTATGGGTGGGCATCCCCTCCACTTT
TRBJ1-2 | 15 | TRBV3-1/TRBV3-2 | . | . | CASSRGVEKNYGYTF | TGTGCCAGCAGCCGGGGAGTGGAGAAGAACTATGGCTACACCTTC
TRBJ2-3 | 12 | TRBV11-3 | . | few | CASSLDVGAQYF | TGTGCCAGCAGCTTAGACGTGGGAGCGCAGTATTTT
TRBJ2-2 | 14 | TRBV19 | . | . | CASTVGGRTGELFF | TGTGCCAGTACCGTCGGAGGGAGAACCGGGGAGCTGTTTTTT
TRBJ1-4 | 14 | TRBV6-6 | . | . | CASSYGGANEKLFF | TGTGCCAGCAGTTACGGAGGGGCTAATGAAAAACTGTTTTTT
TRBJ2-1 | 13 | TRBV19 | TRBD2 | . | CASINREANEQFF | TGTGCCAGTATTAACCGGGAGGCCAATGAGCAGTTCTTC
TRBJ1-1 | 15 | TRBV6-5 | TRBD1 | . | CASSTTGVGNTEAFF | TGTGCCAGCAGCACGACAGGGGTCGGGAACACTGAAGCTTTCTTT
TRBJ2-2 | 15 | TRBV10-1 | TRBD1 | . | CASSIGQGNTGELFF | TGCGCCAGCAGCATCGGACAGGGGAACACCGGGGAGCTGTTTTTT
TRBJ1-6 | 15 | TRBV7-9 | TRBD1 | . | CASSWATGGDSPLHF | TGCGCCAGCAGCTGGGCGACAGGGGGTGATTCACCCCTCCACTTT
TRBJ2-3 | 14 | TRBV3-1/TRBV3-2 | . | . | CASSPGTPKATQYF | TGTGCCAGCAGCCCCGGGACTCCCAAGGCTACGCAGTATTTT
TRBJ1-1 | 10 | TRBV20-1 | . | . | CSAEDTEAFF | TGCAGTGCTGAGGACACTGAAGCTTTCTTT
TRBJ2-1 | 13 | TRBV25-1 | TRBD2 | . | CASSAGLLNEQFF | TGTGCCAGCAGTGCGGGACTACTCAATGAGCAGTTCTTC
TRBJ1-4 | 14 | TRBV6-2/TRBV6-3 | TRBD1 | . | CASSWGTGDGKLFF | TGTGCCAGCAGTTGGGGGACAGGGGACGGAAAACTGTTTTTT
TRBJ2-7 | 11 | TRBV19 | TRBD2 | . | CATKREGEQYF | TGTGCCACCAAGAGGGAGGGTGAGCAGTACTTC
TRBJ2-1 | 19 | TRBV11-2 | TRBD1 | . | CASSFRGQGAISSYNEQFF | TGTGCCAGCAGCTTTAGGGGACAGGGGGCTATTAGCTCCTACAATGAGCAGTTCTTC
TRBJ2-1 | 14 | TRBV19 | . | . | CASSIGTATMKQFF | TGTGCCAGTAGTATAGGGACAGCAACAATGAAGCAGTTCTTC